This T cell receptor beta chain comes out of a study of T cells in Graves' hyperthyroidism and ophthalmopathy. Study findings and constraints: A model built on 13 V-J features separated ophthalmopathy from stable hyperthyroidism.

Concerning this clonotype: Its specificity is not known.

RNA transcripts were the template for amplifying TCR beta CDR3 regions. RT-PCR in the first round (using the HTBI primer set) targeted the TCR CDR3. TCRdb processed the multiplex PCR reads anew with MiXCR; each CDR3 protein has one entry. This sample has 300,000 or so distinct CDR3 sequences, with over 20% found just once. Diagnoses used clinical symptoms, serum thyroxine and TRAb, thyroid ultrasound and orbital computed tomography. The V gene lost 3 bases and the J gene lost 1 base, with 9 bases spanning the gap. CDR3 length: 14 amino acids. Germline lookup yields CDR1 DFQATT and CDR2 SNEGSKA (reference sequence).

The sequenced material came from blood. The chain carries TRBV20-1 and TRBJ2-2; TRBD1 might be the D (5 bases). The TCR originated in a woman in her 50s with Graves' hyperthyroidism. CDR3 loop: CSARRQGNTGELFF. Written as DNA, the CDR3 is TGCAGTGCTAGGCGGCAGGGGAACACCGGGGAGCTGTTTTTT.